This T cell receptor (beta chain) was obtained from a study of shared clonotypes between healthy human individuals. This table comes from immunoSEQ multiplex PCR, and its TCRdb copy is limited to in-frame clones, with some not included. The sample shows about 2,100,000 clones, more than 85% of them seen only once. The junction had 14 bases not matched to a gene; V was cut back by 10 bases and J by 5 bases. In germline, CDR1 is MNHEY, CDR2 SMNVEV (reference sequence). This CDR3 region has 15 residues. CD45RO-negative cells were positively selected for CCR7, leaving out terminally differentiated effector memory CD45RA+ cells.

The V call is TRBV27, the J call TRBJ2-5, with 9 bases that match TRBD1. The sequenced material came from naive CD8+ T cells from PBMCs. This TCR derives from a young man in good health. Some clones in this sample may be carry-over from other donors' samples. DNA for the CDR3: TGTGCCACCAGCCCCGGCGGGACAGGGATGGAGACCCAGTACTTC. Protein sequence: CATSPGGTGMETQYF.